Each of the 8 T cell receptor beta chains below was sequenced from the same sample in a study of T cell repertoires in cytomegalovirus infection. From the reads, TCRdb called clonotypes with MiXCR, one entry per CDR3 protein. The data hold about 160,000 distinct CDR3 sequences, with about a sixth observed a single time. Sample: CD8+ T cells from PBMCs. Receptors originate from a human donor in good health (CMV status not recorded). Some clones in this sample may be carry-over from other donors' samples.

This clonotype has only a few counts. In DNA, the CDR3 is TGTGCCAGCAGCTTATATGGCAGGGAGGCCGACGAGCAGTACTTC. The encoded protein is CASSLYGREADEQYF. J is TRBJ2-7 and V is TRBV7-2; a possible D gene is TRBD2 (6 bases). Germline CDR1 SGHTA, CDR2 FQGNSA. V gave up 2 bases and J gave up 5 bases, with 16 bases separating them. The CDR3 has 15 residues.

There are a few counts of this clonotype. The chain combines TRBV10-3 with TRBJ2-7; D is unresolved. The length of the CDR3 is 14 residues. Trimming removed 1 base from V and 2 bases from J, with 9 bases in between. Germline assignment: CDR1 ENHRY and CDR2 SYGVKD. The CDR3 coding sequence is TGTGCCATCAGTGAGTTCCCGGGCACCTACGAGCAGTACTTC. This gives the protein CAISEFPGTYEQYF.

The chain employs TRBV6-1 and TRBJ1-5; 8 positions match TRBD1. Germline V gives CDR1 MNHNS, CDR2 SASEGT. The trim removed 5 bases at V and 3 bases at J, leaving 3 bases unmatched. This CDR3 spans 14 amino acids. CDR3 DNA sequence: TGTGCCAGCAGTTCAGGGGGCTACAATCAGCCCCAGCATTTT. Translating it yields CASSSGGYNQPQHF.

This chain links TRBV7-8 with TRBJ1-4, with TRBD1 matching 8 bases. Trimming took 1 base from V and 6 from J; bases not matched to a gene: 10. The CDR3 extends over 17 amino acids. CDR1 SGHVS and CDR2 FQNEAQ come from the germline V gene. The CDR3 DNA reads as TGTGCCAGCAGCTTAGACAGGGGGACCCCTCTGGATGAAAAACTGTTTTTT. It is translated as CASSLDRGTPLDEKLFF.

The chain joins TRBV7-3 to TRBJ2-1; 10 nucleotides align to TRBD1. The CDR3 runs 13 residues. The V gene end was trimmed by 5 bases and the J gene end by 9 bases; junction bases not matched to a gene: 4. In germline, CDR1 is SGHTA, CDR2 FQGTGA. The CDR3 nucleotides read TGTGCCAGCAGCCGACAGGGGGCAAGTGAGCAGTTCTTC. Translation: CASSRQGASEQFF.

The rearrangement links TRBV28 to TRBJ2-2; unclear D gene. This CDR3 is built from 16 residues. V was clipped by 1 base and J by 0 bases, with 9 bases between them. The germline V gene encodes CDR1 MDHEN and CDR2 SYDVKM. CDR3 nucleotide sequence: TGTGCCAGCAGTTTATTTCAGTCGTCGAACACCGGGGAGCTGTTTTTT. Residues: CASSLFQSSNTGELFF.

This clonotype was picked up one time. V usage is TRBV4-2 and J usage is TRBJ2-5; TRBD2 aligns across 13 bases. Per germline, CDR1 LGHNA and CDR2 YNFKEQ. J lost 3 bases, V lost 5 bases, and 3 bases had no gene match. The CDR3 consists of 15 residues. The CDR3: CASSAGTSGEETQYF. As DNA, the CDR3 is TGTGCCAGCAGCGCAGGGACTAGCGGGGAAGAGACCCAGTACTTC.

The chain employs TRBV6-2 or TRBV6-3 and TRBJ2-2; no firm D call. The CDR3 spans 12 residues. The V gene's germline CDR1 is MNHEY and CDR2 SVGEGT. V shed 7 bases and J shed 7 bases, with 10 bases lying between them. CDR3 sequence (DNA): TGTGCCAGCACCAAGGTTGACGGGGAGCTGTTTTTT. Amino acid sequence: CASTKVDGELFF.